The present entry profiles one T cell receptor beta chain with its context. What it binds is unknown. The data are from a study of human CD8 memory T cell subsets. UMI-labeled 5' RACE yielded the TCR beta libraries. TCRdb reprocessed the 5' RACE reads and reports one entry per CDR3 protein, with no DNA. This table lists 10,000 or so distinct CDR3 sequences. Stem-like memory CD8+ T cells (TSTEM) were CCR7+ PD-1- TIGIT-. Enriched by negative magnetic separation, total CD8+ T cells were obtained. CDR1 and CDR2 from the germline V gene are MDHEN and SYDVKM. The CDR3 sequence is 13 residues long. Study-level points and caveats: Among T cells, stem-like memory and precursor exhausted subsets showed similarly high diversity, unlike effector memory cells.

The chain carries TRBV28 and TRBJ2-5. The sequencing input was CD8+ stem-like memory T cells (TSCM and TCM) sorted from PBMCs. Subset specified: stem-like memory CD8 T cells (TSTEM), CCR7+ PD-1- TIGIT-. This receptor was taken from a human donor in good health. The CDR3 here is CASSSTVKETQYF.